The 15 T cell receptor beta chains in this list originate from one sample, sequenced in a study of T-cell memory formation after mild COVID-19. Each CDR3 protein gets one entry after TCRdb re-called the 5' RACE reads with MiXCR. The table records 500,000 to 600,000 distinct CDR3 sequences, about a sixth of them present only once. The sample consisted of PBMCs or a T cell subset sorted from them (not recorded which). Every receptor here comes from an adult woman who had mild COVID-19 (a few samples of this study predate the infection). Cell type and time point are not known.

Here the CDR3 DNA reads TGTGCCAGCAGTTTGGGTGAGGGGAGGAACACTGAAGCTTTCTTT. It is translated as CASSLGEGRNTEAFF. The chain joins TRBV12-3 or TRBV12-4 to TRBJ1-1; D is perhaps TRBD1 (5 bases). The CDR3 is made up of 15 amino acids. Deletions cut 3 bases from V and 1 base from J, with 12 bases between.

This clonotype was observed a few times. This rearrangement joins TRBV30 to TRBJ2-3; TRBD2 agrees at 8 bases. J lost 2 bases, V lost 2 bases, and 9 bases had no gene match. Germline CDR1 GTSNPN, CDR2 SVGIG (reference sequence). The CDR3 totals 16 residues. The CDR3 nucleotides read TGTGCCTGGAGTTCTAGGCAGCGGGGGACCACAGATACGCAGTATTTT. Its translation: CAWSSRQRGTTDTQYF.

This clonotype was seen more than once but under ten times. The rearrangement links TRBV27 to TRBJ2-5, with 10 bases that match TRBD2. Losses at the gene ends were 6 bases for V and 5 bases for J; bases not matched to a gene: 6. The CDR3 is 14 residues long. From germline, CDR1 is MNHEY and CDR2 SMNVEV (reference sequence). The CDR3 nucleotides read TGTGCCAGCAGCAAGGGACTAGCGAGCGAGACCCAGTACTTC. Its translation: CASSKGLASETQYF.

V and J are TRBV27 and TRBJ2-3; 8 bases fit TRBD1. This CDR3 spans 14 amino acids. Germline trimming cut 4 bases from V and 2 bases from J; bases unmatched to any gene: 2. Germline assignment: CDR1 MNHEY and CDR2 SMNVEV (reference sequence). CDR3 protein: CASSWTGPTDTQYF. CDR3 DNA: TGTGCCAGCAGTTGGACAGGGCCCACAGATACGCAGTATTTT.

The rearrangement joins TRBV4-1 to TRBJ1-1; TRBD1 is a possible D gene (5 bases). Trimming took 4 bases from V and 3 from J, leaving 15 bases between them. Looked up from germline, CDR1 is MGHRA and CDR2 is YSYEKL. This CDR3 has 15 residues. CDR3 sequence: CASSLWVGGDTEAFF. CDR3 nucleotides: TGCGCCAGCAGCCTGTGGGTCGGGGGGGACACTGAAGCTTTCTTT.

This clonotype has only a few counts. This rearrangement joins TRBV6-5 to TRBJ1-2; the match to TRBD1 covers 7 bases. Germline CDR1 and CDR2: MNHEY and SVGAGI. Trimming at V came to 6 bases and at J to 3 bases, leaving 10 bases not matched to a gene. There are 15 residues in the CDR3. As DNA, the CDR3 is TGTGCCAGCAGAGGACAGGACCCGGCAGACTATGGCTACACCTTC. As protein: CASRGQDPADYGYTF.

The rearrangement joins TRBV3-1 to TRBJ2-2; TRBD1 is a possible D gene (5 bases). V lost 3 bases, J lost 1 base, and 9 bases lay in between. The CDR3 totals 15 residues. From germline, CDR1 is LGHDT and CDR2 YNNKEL (reference sequence). The CDR3 is CASSQGQLNTGELFF. Here the CDR3 DNA reads TGTGCCAGCAGCCAGGGGCAGCTGAACACCGGGGAGCTGTTTTTT.

The chain carries TRBV27 and TRBJ2-7, with 8 nucleotides matching TRBD1. The germline gives CDR1 MNHEY, CDR2 SMNVEV (reference sequence). The junction had 12 bases not matched to a gene; V was cut back by 5 bases and J by 6 bases. The CDR3 is 15 amino acids. DNA of the CDR3: TGTGCCAGCAGTCCACACCAGGGGGCATTGGGCGAGCAGTACTTC. Encoded protein: CASSPHQGALGEQYF.

The sample holds many counts of this clonotype. V and J are TRBV12-3 or TRBV12-4 and TRBJ2-4; a weak D match, TRBD1 (5 bases). The CDR3 has 17 residues. Deletions cut 4 bases from V and 1 base from J, with 17 bases between. CDR3 sequence (DNA): TGTGCCAGCAGTTCGGTTAGGGGCTTGGTTGCCAAAAACATTCAGTACTTC. Translated, it gives CASSSVRGLVAKNIQYF.

V is TRBV5-1 and J is TRBJ2-7, with a weak D call TRBD1 (6 bases). The germline gives CDR1 SGHRS, CDR2 YFSETQ. The V end lost 2 bases, the J end lost 5 bases, and 14 bases lay between the germline ends. The CDR3 sequence is 14 residues long. CDR3 sequence: CASSFVGGDDEQYF. CDR3 bases: TGCGCCAGCAGCTTTGTTGGGGGCGACGACGAGCAGTACTTC. Using reference TRBV5-1 and TRBJ2-7 for the parts outside the CDR3, the full variable domain is KAGVTQTPRYLIKTRGQQVTLSCSPISGHRSVSWYQQTPGQGLQFLFEYFSETQRNKGNFPGRFSGRQFSNSRSEMNVSTLELGDSALYLCASSFVGGDDEQYFGPGTRLTVT.

This clonotype turned up a few times. The genes are TRBV6-6 and TRBJ2-1; perhaps TRBD2 as D (5 bases). The V gene's germline CDR1 is MNHNY and CDR2 SVGAGI (reference sequence). The CDR3 has 15 residues. Trimming cost V 4 bases and J 1 base, with 11 bases left between them. CDR3: CASSFGERSYNEQFF. The CDR3 DNA sequence: TGTGCCAGCAGTTTCGGGGAACGTTCCTACAATGAGCAGTTCTTC.

This clonotype was seen only a few times. The V call is TRBV6-2 or TRBV6-3, the J call TRBJ2-1; 14 bases are a match to TRBD2. J lost 0 bases, V lost 2 bases, and 0 bases had no gene match. This CDR3 is 17 amino acids long. From germline, CDR1 is MNHEY and CDR2 SVGEGT. This CDR3 is CASSYGTSGSSYNEQFF. DNA of the CDR3: TGTGCCAGCAGTTACGGGACTAGCGGGAGCTCCTACAATGAGCAGTTCTTC.

The chain is built from TRBV28 and TRBJ2-7, with TRBD2 matching 7 bases. Germline trimming cut 3 bases from V and 2 bases from J; bases unmatched to any gene: 10. CDR3 size: 16 residues. Looked up from germline, CDR1 is MDHEN and CDR2 is SYDVKM. Here the CDR3 reads CASSFWGGQQTYEQYF. For the CDR3, the DNA is TGTGCCAGCAGTTTTTGGGGGGGTCAGCAAACCTACGAGCAGTACTTC.

The V gene is TRBV19, the J gene TRBJ2-3; no reliable D call. Trimming cost V 2 bases and J 4 bases, with 10 bases left between them. Germline CDR1 and CDR2: LNHDA and SQIVND (reference sequence). The CDR3 runs 14 residues. The CDR3 reads CASSIKGNADTQYF. CDR3 in DNA: TGTGCCAGTAGTATAAAAGGGAATGCAGATACGCAGTATTTT.

V gene TRBV19 combines with J gene TRBJ2-1; D not resolved. Trimming shortened V by 3 bases and J by 1 base, and 13 bases separated the two germline ends. The germline CDR1 and CDR2 sequences are LNHDA and SQIVND (reference sequence). The CDR3 length is 16 residues. The CDR3, as DNA: TGTGCCAGTAGTATGACTGGGCTTGGATCCTACAATGAGCAGTTCTTC. This gives the protein CASSMTGLGSYNEQFF.